A single sample is the source of the 29 T cell receptor beta chains below, sequenced in a study of regulatory T cells in long-lasting Graves disease. Time point in this sample: newly diagnosed GD, antithyroid drugs for less than 3 months. Preparation of the TCR library used RNA extracted from PBMCs. Arm-PCR with iRepertoire HTBI primers amplified the CDR3 regions for these TCR beta libraries. MiXCR, applied by TCRdb to the multiplex PCR reads, yields one record per CDR3 protein. Seen here are around 360,000 distinct CDR3 sequences, 15% to 20% observed once, and the top ten hold roughly 21%. The sample was also reused in another study, on T cells in Graves' hyperthyroidism and ophthalmopathy.

The input for sequencing was peripheral blood mononuclear cells (PBMCs), taken at new diagnosis, from a patient treated with antithyroid drugs. These receptors originate from a woman under 30 with Graves disease.

The V call is TRBV7-2, the J call TRBJ2-1, with D perhaps matching TRBD2 (7 bases). Trimming left V 1 base short and J 6 bases short, with 10 bases between. CDR3 size: 14 residues. Germline CDR1 reads SGHTA; CDR2 reads FQGNSA. CDR3 loop: CASSLDGGANEQFF. In nucleotides, the CDR3 is TGTGCCAGCAGCTTAGATGGGGGGGCCAATGAGCAGTTCTTC.

The rearrangement links TRBV19 to TRBJ2-7, with D tentatively TRBD1 (5 bases). This CDR3 region has 13 residues. Trimming stripped 4 bases from V and 2 bases from J, with 9 bases between. Germline loops: CDR1 LNHDA, CDR2 SQIVND (reference sequence). CDR3 in DNA: TGTGCCAGTAGTACAGGGATCGCCTACGAGCAGTACTTC. This codes for CASSTGIAYEQYF.

Many counts were recorded for this clonotype. The chain employs TRBV7-3 and TRBJ2-3; the D is unclear. CDR3 length: 13 amino acids. V lost 2 bases and J lost 4, with 7 bases in between. Germline loops: CDR1 SGHTA, CDR2 FQGTGA. CDR3 amino acids: CASSLSLPDTQYF. CDR3 sequence (DNA): TGTGCCAGCAGCTTATCACTCCCAGATACGCAGTATTTT.

This clonotype was seen at least ten times. The chain uses TRBV2 and TRBJ2-3; D might be TRBD1 or TRBD2, each matching 5 bases. The CDR3 is 17 amino acids. CDR1 is SNHLY and CDR2 is FYNNEI in the germline V gene. Trimming cost V 4 bases and J 3 bases, with 20 bases left between them. This CDR3 reads CASSVGPVRGRTDTQYF. CDR3 sequence (DNA): TGTGCCAGCAGTGTTGGGCCTGTGAGGGGTCGGACAGATACGCAGTATTTT.

The table lists this clonotype with a few counts. Germline and junction disagree at one end, which may indicate a read error. The genes are TRBV9 and TRBJ2-1; 7 bases line up with TRBD1. The CDR3 has 17 amino acids. Germline V gene sequence: CDR1 SGDLS, CDR2 YYNGEE. The CDR3 loop is CASSVVGQERAYSEQFF. Here the CDR3 DNA reads TGTGCCAGCAGCGTAGTAGGACAGGAAAGGGCCTACAGTGAGCAGTTCTTC. Together with reference TRBV9 and TRBJ2-1, the CDR3 gives the full variable domain: DSGVTQTPKHLITATGQRVTLRCSPRSGDLSVYWYQQSLDQGLQFLIQYYNGEERAKGNILERFSAQQFPDLHSELNLSSLELGDSALYFCASSVVGQERAYSEQFFGPGTRLTVL.

Ten or more counts support this clonotype. V usage is TRBV5-1 and J usage is TRBJ1-1, with D tentatively TRBD1 (5 bases). Germline V gene data show CDR1 as SGHRS and CDR2 as YFSETQ. V was pared by 4 bases and J by 2 bases, with 12 bases between. This CDR3 region has 14 residues. CDR3 sequence: CASSPGGINTEAFF. The CDR3 DNA reads TGCGCCAGCAGCCCCGGGGGGATAAACACTGAAGCTTTCTTT. Full variable domain (rest looked up from reference TRBV5-1 and TRBJ1-1): KAGVTQTPRYLIKTRGQQVTLSCSPISGHRSVSWYQQTPGQGLQFLFEYFSETQRNKGNFPGRFSGRQFSNSRSEMNVSTLELGDSALYLCASSPGGINTEAFFGQGTRLTVV.

The J gene is TRBJ1-1, the V gene TRBV3-1; D unclear. The CDR3 has 15 residues. The germline CDR1 and CDR2 sequences are LGHDT and YNNKEL (reference sequence). The V end lost 0 bases, the J end lost 2 bases, and 10 bases lay between the germline ends. CDR3 region: CASSQDQSINTEAFF. For the CDR3, the DNA is TGTGCCAGCAGCCAAGATCAGTCCATTAACACTGAAGCTTTCTTT.

This chain links TRBV9 with TRBJ1-2; D remains ambiguous. Trimming left V 0 bases short and J 4 bases short, with 10 bases between. The CDR3 sequence is 14 residues long. CDR1 and CDR2 (germline): SGDLS, YYNGEE. The CDR3 is CASSVEEGSYGYTF. The CDR3 nucleotides read TGTGCCAGCAGCGTAGAGGAGGGCTCCTATGGCTACACCTTC.

This clonotype was observed at least ten times. The J gene is TRBJ2-7, the V gene TRBV30, with 12 bases matching TRBD2. Trimming removed 2 bases from V and 5 bases from J; junction bases left unmatched: 4. Germline V gene lookup returns CDR1 GTSNPN and CDR2 SVGIG (reference sequence). The CDR3 is made up of 14 amino acids. CDR3 DNA: TGTGCCTGGAGTCAACGACTAGCGGGAGACGAGCAGTACTTC. Translated: CAWSQRLAGDEQYF. Together with reference TRBV30 and TRBJ2-7, the CDR3 gives the full variable domain: SQTIHQWPATLVQPVGSPLSLECTVEGTSNPNLYWYRQAAGRGLQLLFYSVGIGQISSEVPQNLSASRPQDRQFILSSKKLLLSDSGFYLCAWSQRLAGDEQYFGPGTRLTVT.

At least ten counts were recorded for this clonotype. The rearrangement uses TRBV15 and TRBJ2-1, with 8 positions matching TRBD1. Germline CDR1 is LNHNV and CDR2 is YYDKDF (reference sequence). The V gene end was trimmed by 1 base and the J gene end by 9 bases; junction bases not matched to a gene: 11. The CDR3 contains 16 residues. The CDR3 sequence: CATSRGRGQVSSEQFF. The CDR3 DNA is TGTGCCACCAGCAGAGGGAGGGGACAGGTATCGAGTGAGCAGTTCTTC. Full variable domain (missing parts from reference TRBV15 and TRBJ2-1): DAMVIQNPRYQVTQFGKPVTLSCSQTLNHNVMYWYQQKSSQAPKLLFHYYDKDFNNEADTPDNFQSRRPNTSFCFLDIRSPGLGDTAMYLCATSRGRGQVSSEQFFGPGTRLTVL.

This clonotype was observed at least ten times. CDR3 loop: CAWSLDRETEAFF. As DNA, the CDR3 is TGTGCCTGGAGTCTGGACAGGGAAACTGAAGCTTTCTTT. The rearrangement joins TRBV30 to TRBJ1-1, with 8 bases fitting TRBD1. Germline CDR1 and CDR2: GTSNPN and SVGIG (reference sequence). CDR3 length: 13 residues. The trim removed 2 bases at V and 5 bases at J, leaving 4 bases unmatched.

This sequence joins TRBV14 and TRBJ1-1; 8 nucleotides align to TRBD1. The length of the CDR3 is 18 residues. Per the germline V gene, CDR1 is SGHDN and CDR2 is FVKESK. The V and J ends lost 3 bases and 4 bases, in that order; junction bases with no gene match: 16. The CDR3 loop reads CASSQLRQGRTLGTEAFF. CDR3 DNA: TGTGCCAGCAGCCAGCTAAGACAGGGGCGAACATTGGGCACTGAAGCTTTCTTT.

This clonotype was seen a few times. V usage is TRBV4-1 and J usage is TRBJ2-3; 8 nucleotides agree with TRBD1. Germline lookup yields CDR1 MGHRA and CDR2 YSYEKL. J gave up 5 bases and V 5 bases, and 12 bases lay outside the gene matches. The CDR3 runs to 16 residues. CDR3 coding DNA: TGCGCCAGCAGCAGCTTTGTAGGGACAGGAGGAGATACGCAGTATTTT. It yields the protein CASSSFVGTGGDTQYF.

V gene TRBV5-6 combines with J gene TRBJ1-2; no firm D call. V was clipped by 4 bases and J by 1 base, with 5 bases between them. The germline V gene has CDR1 SGHDT and CDR2 YYEEEE. The CDR3 consists of 12 residues. The CDR3 is CASSTSNYGYTF. As DNA, the CDR3 is TGTGCCAGCAGCACAAGTAACTATGGCTACACCTTC.

This clonotype was seen ten or more times. V gene TRBV24-1 combines with J gene TRBJ2-3; D is ambiguous. The CDR3 is 11 amino acids. Trimming took 6 bases from V and 2 from J, leaving 2 bases between them. CDR1 is KGHDR, CDR2 SFDVKD, per germline. CDR3 bases: TGTGCCACCAGTTACACAGATACGCAGTATTTT. Protein sequence: CATSYTDTQYF.

The CDR3 DNA reads TGTGCCAGCAGCCCCAGGGCGAGGGCCGGCACCGGGGAGCTGTTTTTT. This encodes CASSPRARAGTGELFF. The genes are TRBV9 and TRBJ2-2; D is perhaps TRBD1 or TRBD2 (5 bases each). Trimming cost V 4 bases and J 4 bases, with 17 bases left between them. The V gene's germline CDR1 is SGDLS and CDR2 YYNGEE. The CDR3 runs 16 residues.

This clonotype was seen repeatedly, ten times or more. The chain uses TRBV6-2 or TRBV6-3 and TRBJ2-3, with TRBD2 as a possible D gene (6 bases). Trimming removed 2 bases at V and 4 bases at J, with 13 bases between. This CDR3 has 15 amino acids. Germline loops: CDR1 MNHEY, CDR2 SVGEGT. The CDR3 nucleotides read TGTGCCAGCAGTTACCTACGGGAGAAGGCAGATACGCAGTATTTT. It encodes CASSYLREKADTQYF.

This clonotype has just a few counts. The gene calls are TRBV10-1 and TRBJ2-3, with a possible D match to TRBD2 (5 bases). V lost 7 bases and J lost 2, with 13 bases in between. Germline CDR1 and CDR2: WNHNN and SYGVQD (reference sequence). This CDR3 is built from 14 residues. The CDR3 DNA reads as TGCGCCAGCAAGGGAGTTTGGGACACAGATACGCAGTATTTT. Its translation is CASKGVWDTDTQYF.

This clonotype was seen only a few times. The chain recombines TRBV12-3 or TRBV12-4 with TRBJ2-7; perhaps TRBD1 as D (6 bases). The germline V and J ends were trimmed by 3 bases and 9 bases, with 15 bases remaining between them. The CDR3 totals 13 residues. Here the CDR3 DNA reads TGTGCCAGCAGTTTGGGAGCAGGGGCGGGGCAGTACTTC. This codes for CASSLGAGAGQYF.

This clonotype was observed many times. The chain carries TRBV5-1 and TRBJ2-3; 8 nucleotides line up with TRBD2. Trimming took 3 bases from V and 6 from J; bases not matched to a gene: 6. Germline CDR1 SGHRS, CDR2 YFSETQ. The CDR3 contains 14 residues. CDR3 nucleotides: TGCGCCAGCAGCTCGGCGGGGGGAGTGGATACGCAGTATTTT. Its protein is CASSSAGGVDTQYF.

This clonotype has a count of ten or more. The chain links TRBV18 to TRBJ2-3; 10 positions agree with TRBD2. After removal of 3 bases from V and 6 bases from J, the junction contained 3 bases not matched to a gene. The length of the CDR3 is 14 residues. Germline CDR1 KGHSH, CDR2 LQKENI. The CDR3 here is CASSPGLATDTQYF. The CDR3, as DNA: TGTGCCAGCTCACCGGGACTAGCGACCGATACGCAGTATTTT.

The V and J genes are TRBV7-9 and TRBJ2-1, with 8 bases that match TRBD2. The germline CDR1 and CDR2 sequences are SEHNR and FQNEAQ (reference sequence). This CDR3 has 14 residues. Trimming at V came to 0 bases and at J to 6 bases, leaving 1 base not matched to a gene. CDR3 sequence reads: CASSLAGTSNEQFF. The CDR3 region has the DNA TGTGCCAGCAGCTTAGCCGGGACTAGCAATGAGCAGTTCTTC. The full variable domain, its missing parts supplied by reference TRBV7-9 and TRBJ2-1, is DTGVSQNPRHKITKRGQNVTFRCDPISEHNRLYWYRQTLGQGPEFLTYFQNEAQLEKSRLLSDRFSAERPKGSFSTLEIQRTEQGDSAMYLCASSLAGTSNEQFFGPGTRLTVL.

This clonotype was counted ten times or more. This chain joins TRBV5-8 and TRBJ1-1, with D perhaps matching TRBD1 (6 bases). V was pared by 1 base and J by 5 bases, with 9 bases between. Germline CDR1 and CDR2: SGHTS and YDEGEE. The length of the CDR3 is 13 residues. The CDR3 sequence: CASSLIRGTEAFF. The DNA for the CDR3 is TGTGCCAGCAGCTTGATCAGGGGAACTGAAGCTTTCTTT.

In this sample, this clonotype turned up once. The junction departs from the called germline gene at one end, perhaps through a read error. The chain employs TRBV5-1 and TRBJ1-2; possible D gene TRBD1, 5 bases. CDR1 is SGHRS, CDR2 YFSETQ, per germline. The CDR3 sequence is 13 residues long. CDR3 amino acids: CASGLTANYGYTF. The DNA for the CDR3 is TGCGCCAGCGGCTTGACAGCTAACTATGGCTACACCTTC.

This clonotype was recorded many times. V usage is TRBV5-1 and J usage is TRBJ1-1, with TRBD1 identical over 12 bases. The CDR3 is 18 residues long. The ends lost 4 bases at V and 1 base at J; junction bases unmatched: 11. Germline V gives CDR1 SGHRS, CDR2 YFSETQ. The DNA of the CDR3 is TGCGCCAGCAGCCCAGGGACAGGGGGCTTTATTACGAACACTGAAGCTTTCTTT. Translating it yields CASSPGTGGFITNTEAFF.

This clonotype was detected many times. The V call is TRBV7-8, the J call TRBJ2-7; D is possibly TRBD2 (5 bases). CDR1 and CDR2 (germline): SGHVS, FQNEAQ. CDR3 length: 15 amino acids. With 1 base removed from V and 3 bases from J, the gap between germline ends came to 13 bases. CDR3 sequence reads: CASSLELAVGYEQYF. The CDR3 DNA follows: TGTGCCAGCAGCTTAGAGCTAGCAGTAGGCTACGAGCAGTACTTC.

This clonotype was seen at least ten times. The V call is TRBV7-3, the J call TRBJ1-1; D ambiguous. Germline V gene sequence: CDR1 SGHTA, CDR2 FQGTGA. The CDR3 loop spans 13 amino acids. V lost 5 bases, J lost 1 base, and 8 bases lay in between. The CDR3 is CASSILANTEAFF. The DNA for the CDR3 is TGTGCCAGCAGCATTTTGGCGAACACTGAAGCTTTCTTT.

This clonotype was detected ten times or more. V and J are TRBV20-1 and TRBJ1-2; the match to TRBD1 covers 7 bases. The CDR3 has 15 amino acids. With V trimmed by 5 bases and J by 0 bases, 9 bases remained unmatched. Germline CDR1 reads DFQATT; CDR2 reads SNEGSKA (reference sequence). CDR3 nucleotide sequence: TGCAGTGCTTTCCTGGGACAGAAGACTAACTATGGCTACACCTTC. Its protein is CSAFLGQKTNYGYTF.

Remarks on this clonotype: It may be a read error: a sequence one base away is much more abundant. The chain recombines TRBV11-3 with TRBJ2-1, with D possibly matching TRBD1 (6 bases). V lost 5 bases to trimming and J lost 7 bases, with 21 bases between them. CDR1 and CDR2 from the germline V gene are SGHNT and YENEEA. This CDR3 contains 16 residues. In nucleotides, the CDR3 is TGTGCCAGCAGCCCGACAGGACAGTGGCTCGGGAATGAGCAGTTCTTC. As protein: CASSPTGQWLGNEQFF.